Each of the 20 T cell receptor beta chains below was sequenced from the same sample in a study of shared clonotypes between healthy human individuals. TCRdb's table, derived via immunoSEQ multiplex PCR, lists solely in-frame clones and lacks some. The data show approximately 110,000 clones, about two thirds seen once. The sequencing input was memory CD8+ T cells sorted from blood. Subset reported: CD45RO+ cells pooled with CCR7-negative TemRA cells. The receptors come from a woman younger than 45 in good health.

The rearrangement uses TRBV4-2 and TRBJ1-1, with D possibly TRBD1 on 5 matching bases. Germline V lookup: CDR1 LGHNA, CDR2 YNFKEQ. Trimming took 5 bases from V and 1 from J, leaving 14 bases between them. The CDR3 is made up of 15 amino acids. CDR3 protein: CASSLGPGGNTEAFF. In nucleotides, the CDR3 is TGTGCCAGCAGCTTGGGGCCGGGAGGGAACACTGAAGCTTTCTTT.

This clone was detected a few times. The chain recombines TRBV2 with TRBJ2-5; D may be TRBD2 (5 bases). The CDR3 runs to 14 residues. The V end was cut by 2 bases, the J end by 1 base, with 8 bases between. Germline lookup yields CDR1 SNHLY and CDR2 FYNNEI. CDR3: CASSEWAGQETQYF. The CDR3 DNA reads as TGTGCCAGCAGTGAATGGGCGGGCCAAGAGACCCAGTACTTC.

In the case of this clone: It may be a read error: a sequence one base away is much more abundant. This specimen includes other DNA sequences encoding the same CDR3. The chain is built from TRBV9 and TRBJ2-2; D unclear. From germline, CDR1 is SGDLS and CDR2 YYNGEE. Trimming cost V 0 bases and J 4 bases, with 7 bases left between them. This CDR3 contains 14 residues. The CDR3 sequence: CASSVAWGTGELFF. The CDR3 region has the DNA TGTGCCAGCAGCGTAGCATGGGGCACCGGGGAGCTGTTTTTT.

This chain uses TRBV29-1 with TRBJ2-7; D perhaps matches TRBD1 (6 bases). Germline CDR1 SQVTM, CDR2 ANQGSEA. V dropped 2 bases and J dropped 4 bases, with 9 bases sitting between them. This CDR3 contains 12 residues. The CDR3 nucleotides read TGCAGCGTTGAAACAGGGTCGTACGAGCAGTACTTC. The encoded protein is CSVETGSYEQYF.

The V call is TRBV28, the J call TRBJ1-3; unclear D gene. The CDR3 consists of 15 residues. The germline CDR1 and CDR2 sequences are MDHEN and SYDVKM. V gave up 4 bases and J gave up 7 bases, with 17 bases separating them. CDR3 sequence reads: CASSSPHRFRNTIYF. The CDR3 DNA sequence: TGTGCCAGCAGTTCCCCCCATCGGTTCCGGAACACCATATATTTT.

This clone has at least ten counts. V is TRBV11-2 and J is TRBJ2-2, with TRBD2 identical over 7 bases. The length of the CDR3 is 19 residues. Germline V gene lookup returns CDR1 SGHAT and CDR2 FQNNGV. V lost 7 bases and J lost 5; bases outside the gene matches: 22. The CDR3 sequence is CASIRGPQRDLARTGELFF. In DNA form, the CDR3 reads TGTGCCAGCATCCGAGGGCCCCAGCGGGATCTCGCTAGGACCGGGGAGCTGTTTTTT.

The chain has TRBV6-6 and TRBJ1-2; no definite D call. Trimming took 8 bases from V and 1 from J, leaving 14 bases between them. Germline assignment: CDR1 MNHNY and CDR2 SVGAGI (reference sequence). This CDR3 is 14 amino acids long. This CDR3 is CASCHLALNYGYTF. CDR3 DNA: TGTGCCAGCTGTCACTTGGCACTTAACTATGGCTACACCTTC.

This chain links TRBV6-1 with TRBJ1-5, with D maybe TRBD1 (6 bases). Trimming took off 3 bases at V and 6 bases at J, with 18 bases between the two ends. This CDR3 comprises 16 residues. The germline gives CDR1 MNHNS, CDR2 SASEGT. The CDR3: CASSETTDRTSQPQHF. CDR3 DNA: TGTGCCAGCAGTGAGACAACGGACAGAACGAGTCAGCCCCAGCATTTT.

The chain joins TRBV4-1 to TRBJ1-2; tentatively, D is TRBD1 (6 bases). V was cut by 2 bases and J by 4 bases, with 14 bases left in between. The germline V gene has CDR1 MGHRA and CDR2 YSYEKL. The CDR3 extends over 15 amino acids. The CDR3 DNA follows: TGCGCCAGCAGCCAAACGGACAGCAAGGTCTATGGCTACACCTTC. Its translation is CASSQTDSKVYGYTF.

The chain is built from TRBV21-1 and TRBJ2-5; no DNA check was done on the table's D call, TRBD1. TRBV21-1 is a documented pseudogene. The length of the CDR3 is 20 residues. The CDR3 protein is CASSKDSGTGKSVVRETQYF. The CDR3 region has the DNA TGTGCCAGCAGCAAAGATTCGGGGACAGGGAAGTCGGTAGTAAGGGAGACCCAGTACTTC.

The chain is built from TRBV19 and TRBJ2-1, with 11 bases lining up with TRBD2. There are 15 residues in the CDR3. Losses at the gene ends were 3 bases for V and 5 bases for J; bases not matched to a gene: 3. CDR1 and CDR2 (germline): LNHDA, SQIVND (reference sequence). CDR3 bases: TGTGCCAGTAGTATGGGGACTAGCGGAAACAATGAGCAGTTCTTC. Amino acids: CASSMGTSGNNEQFF.

The chain couples TRBV5-6 to TRBJ1-3; tentative D call: TRBD1 (6 bases). V gave up 0 bases and J gave up 0 bases, with 10 bases separating them. This CDR3 is built from 16 residues. The germline V gene has CDR1 SGHDT and CDR2 YYEEEE. Written as DNA, the CDR3 is TGTGCCAGCAGCTTGGGGACAGCCAGCTCTGGAAACACCATATATTTT. This codes for CASSLGTASSGNTIYF.

The V call is TRBV6-5, the J call TRBJ2-7; TRBD1 matches 7 bases. The junction had 6 bases not matched to a gene; V was cut back by 1 base and J by 3 bases. From germline, CDR1 is MNHEY and CDR2 SVGAGI. This CDR3 spans 15 amino acids. CDR3 nucleotides: TGTGCCAGCAGTTACTTTGGCCGGGACAGCTACGAGCAGTACTTC. This translates into CASSYFGRDSYEQYF.

The chain uses TRBV2 and TRBJ2-5; D unresolved. CDR3 size: 15 residues. Trimming left V 6 bases short and J 1 base short, with 15 bases between. Germline V gene sequence: CDR1 SNHLY, CDR2 FYNNEI. The CDR3, as DNA: TGTGCCAGCAGCCCCGCAGGCCCCATCCAAGAGACCCAGTACTTC. The encoded protein is CASSPAGPIQETQYF. Full variable domain (rest looked up from reference TRBV2 and TRBJ2-5): EPEVTQTPSHQVTQMGQEVILRCVPISNHLYFYWYRQILGQKVEFLVSFYNNEISEKSEIFDDQFSVERPDGSNFTLKIRSTKLEDSAMYFCASSPAGPIQETQYFGPGTRLLVL.

This clone was observed many times. The gene calls are TRBV25-1 and TRBJ2-1, with 9 bases identical to TRBD2. With 2 bases clipped from V and 0 bases from J, the junction kept 2 bases outside the gene matches. The CDR3 is 16 amino acids. CDR1 is MGHDK and CDR2 is SYGVNS in the germline V gene. CDR3 sequence: CASSESGGNSYNEQFF. The CDR3 nucleotides are TGTGCCAGCAGTGAAAGCGGGGGGAACTCCTACAATGAGCAGTTCTTC.

This clone has more than one count but fewer than ten. This chain joins TRBV6-1 and TRBJ2-2; D is unresolved. The V gene lost 6 bases and the J gene lost 0 bases, with 5 bases spanning the gap. Germline-derived CDR1 and CDR2 are MNHNS and SASEGT. This CDR3 has 13 residues. The chain's CDR3 is CASRATNTGELFF. The CDR3 coding sequence is TGTGCCAGCAGGGCCACGAACACCGGGGAGCTGTTTTTT.

The chain carries TRBV4-1 and TRBJ2-5, with TRBD1 matching over 7 bases. J gave up 5 bases and V 4 bases, and 7 bases lay outside the gene matches. Germline V gene sequence: CDR1 MGHRA, CDR2 YSYEKL. The CDR3 extends over 14 amino acids. CDR3 bases: TGCGCCAGCAGCCTTCGGAAACAGGGGGAGACCCAGTACTTC. Residues: CASSLRKQGETQYF.

This clone was found a few times. The genes are TRBV5-4 and TRBJ2-7, with D possibly matching TRBD2 (6 bases). The germline gives CDR1 SGHNT, CDR2 YYREEE (reference sequence). The ends were cut back, 2 bases at V and 4 bases at J, with 16 bases in the middle. The CDR3 is 15 residues long. CDR3: CASSLKPSVTYEQYF. In DNA, the CDR3 is TGTGCCAGCAGCTTAAAGCCTAGCGTGACTTACGAGCAGTACTTC.

V is TRBV28 and J is TRBJ1-5; D gene ambiguous. The V end lost 8 bases, the J end lost 3 bases, and 11 bases lay between the germline ends. The CDR3 has 13 amino acids. The germline CDR1 and CDR2 sequences are MDHEN and SYDVKM. The DNA of the CDR3 is TGTGCCAGCGAAGACACACTCAATCAGCCCCAGCATTTT. Protein sequence: CASEDTLNQPQHF.

Details on this clone: The sample carries other DNA sequences with the same CDR3. The V gene is TRBV6-1, the J gene TRBJ2-7; tentatively, D is TRBD2 (6 bases). Germline V gene lookup returns CDR1 MNHNS and CDR2 SASEGT. This CDR3 is 13 amino acids long. The V end was cut by 1 base, the J end by 2 bases, with 6 bases between. The chain's CDR3 is CASSEGTTYEQYF. DNA of the CDR3: TGTGCCAGCAGTGAAGGGACTACCTACGAGCAGTACTTC.